This TCR beta chain was captured in a study of blood T cell repertoires in COVID-19. Background on the study: Both acute and convalescent COVID-19 samples were obtained from the United States, Italy and Spain. T cells, B-cell-depleted T cells, or PBMCs supplied cDNA or gDNA.

This clone showed up just a few times. In the authors' workflow: From reference gene primer amplification, estimates of nucleated cell counts were derived. Profiled with immunoSEQ multiplex PCR; TCRdb holds only in-frame clones, not every one. Clone size and V and J calls were adopted from that table, with D and trimming inferred from the DNA. Of about 120,000 clones in the sample, approximately 71% are singletons; the top ten hold approximately 8%. The length of the CDR3 is 15 residues. The ends lost 2 bases at V and 4 bases at J; junction bases unmatched: 4. The V gene's germline CDR1 is MNHNY and CDR2 SVGAGI (reference sequence).

The sample consisted of peripheral blood. The origin of this receptor is a human donor in a cohort sampled during active COVID-19. The chain combines TRBV6-6 with TRBJ2-7, with 11 bases aligning to TRBD1. DNA of the CDR3: TGTGCCAGCAGTTACCAAGGACAGGGGGCATACGAGCAGTACTTC. Protein product: CASSYQGQGAYEQYF.